This T cell receptor beta chain was found in a study of CD8+CD57+ T cells in acquired aplastic anemia. Study-level findings and limits: Patients and controls were found to share roughly 31 CD8+ CDR3 sequences.

J was trimmed by 6 bases and V by 1 base; bases with no gene match: 1. Germline V gene sequence: CDR1 SEHNR, CDR2 FQNEAQ (reference sequence). This CDR3 region has 14 residues. Remarks on this clonotype: Its antigen is as yet unknown.

CDR3 and TCR beta VDJ profiling relied on genomic DNA as the template. TCRdb independently ran MiXCR on the reads; one entry per CDR3 protein. The sample lists under 200,000 distinct CDR3 sequences, just under 50% seen once, with over 7.5% in the top ten. Sequencing was done on patients that had shown CD8+CD57+ cell expansion by flow cytometry. The source material was sorted CD4+, CD8+, or CD8+CD57+ T cells (not recorded which) from PBMCs. This chain links TRBV7-9 with TRBJ2-2; 8 nucleotides match TRBD2. The receptor's source is a human donor with aplastic anemia. DNA for the CDR3: TGTGCCAGCAGCTTAGTGCGGGAGGCCGGGGAGCTGTTTTTT. This encodes CASSLVREAGELFF.